This T cell receptor beta chain emerged from a study of CD8+CD57+ T cells in acquired aplastic anemia. Study at large: The average read count for CD4+ cells in healthy donors was around 9.9 million. General study findings and limits: The number of CD8+ CDR3 sequences shared by patients and controls was about 27. Simpson's diversity of CD8+ cells was not significantly different in patients compared with controls.

The TCR beta profiling, which covered VDJ combination and CDR3 sequence, was carried out using genomic DNA as the template. TCRdb re-analysed the reads in MiXCR, keeping a single row per CDR3 protein. This table has over 40,000 distinct CDR3 sequences, approximately 72% appearing once. A word on this clonotype: As yet, its antigen is unknown.

V shed 5 bases and J 1 base; nucleotides not matched to a gene: 8. Looked up from germline, CDR1 is ENHRY and CDR2 is SYGVKD. The CDR3 totals 16 residues. This sequence originates from a human donor in good health, serving as a control. The V call is TRBV10-3, the J call TRBJ2-7; 10 positions agree with TRBD1. The sample taken for sequencing was sorted CD4+, CD8+, or CD8+CD57+ T cells (not recorded which) from PBMCs. The CDR3 DNA reads as TGTGCCATCAGTCCGAGGGACAGGGGTATATCCTACGAGCAGTACTTC. The encoded protein is CAISPRDRGISYEQYF.